Listed below are T cell receptor beta chains from one sample, sequenced in a study of control samples from healthy donors and cancer patients. Sequencing was performed with immunoSEQ multiplex PCR; in TCRdb, only in-frame clones are kept and a portion is missing. This table has tens of thousands of clones, just over 70% appearing once. The specimen was formalin-fixed, paraffin-embedded tissue. Source of these receptors: a male donor with melanoma. Both conserved end residues are part of each CDR3. D genes are given only for firm matches. Clone size is shown for a subset of rows, as once, few, many or a class of expanded clone.

j_gene,abundance,d_gene,v_gene,CDR3aa,CDR3nt
TRBJ2-7,few,TRBD2,TRBV18,CASSPGERETYEQYF,TGTGCCAGCTCACCGGGGGAGCGGGAGACCTACGAGCAGTACTTC
TRBJ2-3,.,.,TRBV28,CASRGRSYTDTQYF,TGTGCCAGCAGGGGTCGCTCTTACACAGATACGCAGTATTTT
TRBJ2-1,.,TRBD2,TRBV6-5,CASTPEAGGINEQFF,TGTGCCAGCACCCCAGAAGCGGGAGGAATTAATGAGCAGTTCTTC
TRBJ2-3,.,.,TRBV10-2,CASRGVDGSRSTDTQYF,TGCGCCAGCAGAGGGGTGGACGGGAGTCGGAGCACAGATACGCAGTATTTT
TRBJ1-5,many,.,TRBV10-3,CAISAGVSNQPQHF,TGTGCCATCAGTGCGGGGGTGAGCAATCAGCCCCAGCATTTT
TRBJ2-2,.,.,TRBV7-3,CASSLTSSAGELFF,TGTGCCAGCAGCCTTACTAGTTCCGCCGGGGAGCTGTTTTTT
TRBJ1-4,.,TRBD1,TRBV15,CATSNRDSLNEKLFF,TGTGCCACCAGCAACAGGGACAGCCTAAATGAAAAACTGTTTTTT
TRBJ1-2,.,.,TRBV10-3,CAISGRQTNYGYTF,TGTGCCATCAGTGGTAGACAAACTAACTATGGCTACACCTTC
TRBJ1-1,.,.,TRBV10-1,CASSAGLNTEAFF,TGCGCCAGCAGTGCCGGATTGAACACTGAAGCTTTCTTT
TRBJ2-2,.,.,TRBV11-2,CASNLVRLNTGELFF,TGTGCCAGCAACTTAGTTCGACTCAACACCGGGGAGCTGTTTTTT
TRBJ2-5,.,.,TRBV6-2/TRBV6-3,CASSSLETQYF,TGTGCCAGCAGTTCCCTGGAGACCCAGTACTTC
TRBJ1-6,.,TRBD1,TRBV28,CASRGQDSWSPLHF,TGTGCCAGCAGAGGACAGGACAGTTGGTCACCCCTCCACTTT
TRBJ1-6,.,.,TRBV9,CASSVGIGGNSPLHF,TGTGCCAGCAGCGTAGGCATCGGGGGAAATTCACCCCTCCACTTT
TRBJ2-6,.,.,TRBV28,CASRAQLAGANVLTF,TGTGCCAGCCGGGCCCAGCTCGCCGGGGCCAACGTCCTGACTTTC
TRBJ2-7,.,.,TRBV9,CASSPPTYEQYF,TGTGCCAGCAGCCCACCGACCTACGAGCAGTACTTC